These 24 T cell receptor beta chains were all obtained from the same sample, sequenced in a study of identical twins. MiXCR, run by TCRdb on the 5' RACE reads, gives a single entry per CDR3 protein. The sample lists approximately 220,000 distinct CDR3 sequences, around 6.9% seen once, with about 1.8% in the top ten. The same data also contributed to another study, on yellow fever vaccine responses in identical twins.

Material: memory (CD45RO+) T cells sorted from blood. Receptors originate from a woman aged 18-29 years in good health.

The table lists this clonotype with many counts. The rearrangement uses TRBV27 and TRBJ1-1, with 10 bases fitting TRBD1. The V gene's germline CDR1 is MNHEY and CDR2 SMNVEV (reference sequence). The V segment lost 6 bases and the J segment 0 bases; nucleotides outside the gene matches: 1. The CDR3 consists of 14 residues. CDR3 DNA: TGTGCCAGCAGGGGACAGGGGATGAACACTGAAGCTTTCTTT. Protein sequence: CASRGQGMNTEAFF.

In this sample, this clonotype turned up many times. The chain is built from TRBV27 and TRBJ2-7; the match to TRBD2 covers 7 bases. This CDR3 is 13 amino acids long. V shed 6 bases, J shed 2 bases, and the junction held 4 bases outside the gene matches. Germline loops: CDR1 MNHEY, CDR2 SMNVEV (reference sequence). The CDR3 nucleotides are TGTGCCAGCAGCCCAGCGGGGCCCTACGAGCAGTACTTC. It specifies CASSPAGPYEQYF.

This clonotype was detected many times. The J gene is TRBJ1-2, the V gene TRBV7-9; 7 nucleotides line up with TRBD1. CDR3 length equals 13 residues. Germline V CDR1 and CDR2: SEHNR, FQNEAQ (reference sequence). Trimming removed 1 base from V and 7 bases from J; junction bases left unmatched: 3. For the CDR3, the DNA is TGTGCCAGCAGCTTAGAAGGGGGCCTTGGCTACACCTTC. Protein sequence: CASSLEGGLGYTF.

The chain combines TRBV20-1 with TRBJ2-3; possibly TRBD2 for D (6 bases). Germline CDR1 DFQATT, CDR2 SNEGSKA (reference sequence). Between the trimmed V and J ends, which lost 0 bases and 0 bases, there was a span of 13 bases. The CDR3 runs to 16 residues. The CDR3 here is CSARDRRGSSTDTQYF. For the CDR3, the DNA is TGCAGTGCTAGAGATCGGAGGGGATCTAGCACAGATACGCAGTATTTT.

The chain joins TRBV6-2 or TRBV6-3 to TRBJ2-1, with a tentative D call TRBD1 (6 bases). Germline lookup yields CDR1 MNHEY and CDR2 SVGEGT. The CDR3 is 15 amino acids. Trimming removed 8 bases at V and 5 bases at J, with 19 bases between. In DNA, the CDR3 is TGTGCCAGCCGCGTCCCGGACAGCTTCCACAATGAGCAGTTCTTC. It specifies CASRVPDSFHNEQFF.

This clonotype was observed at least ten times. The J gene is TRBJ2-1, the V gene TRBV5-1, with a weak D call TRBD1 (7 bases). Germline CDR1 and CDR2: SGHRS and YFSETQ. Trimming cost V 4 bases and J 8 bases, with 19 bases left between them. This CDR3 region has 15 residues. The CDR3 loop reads CASSRTTGRGDEQFF. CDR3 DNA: TGCGCCAGCAGCCGGACGACAGGGCGCGGGGATGAGCAGTTCTTC.

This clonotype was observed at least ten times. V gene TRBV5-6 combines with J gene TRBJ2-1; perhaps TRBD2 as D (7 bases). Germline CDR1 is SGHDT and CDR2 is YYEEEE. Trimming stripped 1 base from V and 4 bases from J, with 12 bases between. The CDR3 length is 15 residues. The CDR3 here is CASSLNGGLYNEQFF. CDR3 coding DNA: TGTGCCAGCAGCTTGAACGGGGGGCTTTACAATGAGCAGTTCTTC.

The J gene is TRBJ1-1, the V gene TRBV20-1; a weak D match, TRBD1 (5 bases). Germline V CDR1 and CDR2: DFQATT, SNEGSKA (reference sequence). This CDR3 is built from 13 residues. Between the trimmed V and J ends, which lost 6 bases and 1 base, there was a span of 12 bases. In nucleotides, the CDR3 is TGCAGTGCCGCTAAGAGGGGGAACACTGAAGCTTTCTTT. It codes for CSAAKRGNTEAFF.

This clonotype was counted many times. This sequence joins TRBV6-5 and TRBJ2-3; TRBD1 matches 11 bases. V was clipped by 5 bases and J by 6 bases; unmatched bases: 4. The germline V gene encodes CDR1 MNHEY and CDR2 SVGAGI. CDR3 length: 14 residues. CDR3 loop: CASSPDRGLDTQYF. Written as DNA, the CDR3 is TGTGCCAGCAGTCCGGACAGGGGGCTGGATACGCAGTATTTT.

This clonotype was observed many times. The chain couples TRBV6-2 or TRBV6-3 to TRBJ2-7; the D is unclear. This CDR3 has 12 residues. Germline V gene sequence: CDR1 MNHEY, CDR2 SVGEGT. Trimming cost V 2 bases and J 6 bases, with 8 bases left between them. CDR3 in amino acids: CASSYLTTEQYF. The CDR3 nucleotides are TGTGCCAGCAGTTACCTGACAACCGAGCAGTACTTC.

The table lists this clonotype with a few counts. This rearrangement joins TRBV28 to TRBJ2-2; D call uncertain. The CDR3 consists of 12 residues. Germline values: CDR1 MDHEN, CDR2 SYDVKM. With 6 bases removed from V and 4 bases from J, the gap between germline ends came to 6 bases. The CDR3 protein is CASRVSTGELFF. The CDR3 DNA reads TGTGCCAGCAGAGTCTCCACCGGGGAGCTGTTTTTT.

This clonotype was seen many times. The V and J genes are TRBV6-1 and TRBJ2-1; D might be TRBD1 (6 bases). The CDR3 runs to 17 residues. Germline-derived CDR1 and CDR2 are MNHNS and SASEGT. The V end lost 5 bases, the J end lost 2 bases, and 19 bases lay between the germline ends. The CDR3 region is CASSPLSQGRAYNEQFF. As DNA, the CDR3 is TGTGCCAGCAGTCCCCTTTCCCAGGGGAGAGCCTACAATGAGCAGTTCTTC.

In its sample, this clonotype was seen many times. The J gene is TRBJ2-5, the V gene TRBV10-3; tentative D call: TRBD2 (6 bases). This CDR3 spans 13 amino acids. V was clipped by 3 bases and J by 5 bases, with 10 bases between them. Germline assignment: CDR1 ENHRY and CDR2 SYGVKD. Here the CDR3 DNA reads TGTGCCATCAGTGAAGGAGGGGAGGAGACCCAGTACTTC. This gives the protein CAISEGGEETQYF.

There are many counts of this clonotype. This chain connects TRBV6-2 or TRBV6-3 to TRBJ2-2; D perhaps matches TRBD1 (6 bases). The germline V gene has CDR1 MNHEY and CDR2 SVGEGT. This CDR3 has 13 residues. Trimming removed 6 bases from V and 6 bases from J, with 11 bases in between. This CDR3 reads CASRLQGSGELFF. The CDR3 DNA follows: TGTGCCAGCAGGCTACAGGGCTCCGGGGAGCTGTTTTTT.

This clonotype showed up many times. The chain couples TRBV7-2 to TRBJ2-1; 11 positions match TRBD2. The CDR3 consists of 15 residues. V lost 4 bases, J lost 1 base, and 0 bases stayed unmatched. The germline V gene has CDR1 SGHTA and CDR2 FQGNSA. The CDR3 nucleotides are TGTGCCAGCAGCTGGACTAGCGGGTCCTACAATGAGCAGTTCTTC. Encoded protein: CASSWTSGSYNEQFF.

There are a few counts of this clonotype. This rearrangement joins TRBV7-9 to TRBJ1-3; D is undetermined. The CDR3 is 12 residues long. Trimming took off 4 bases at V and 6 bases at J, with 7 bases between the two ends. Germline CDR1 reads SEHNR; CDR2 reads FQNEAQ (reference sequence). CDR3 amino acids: CASSSGKNTIYF. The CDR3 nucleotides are TGTGCCAGCAGCTCCGGGAAAAACACCATATATTTT.

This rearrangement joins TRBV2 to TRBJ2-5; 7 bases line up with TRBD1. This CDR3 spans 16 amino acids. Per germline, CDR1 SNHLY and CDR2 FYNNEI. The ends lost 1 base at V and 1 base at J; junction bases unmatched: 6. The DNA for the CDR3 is TGTGCCAGCAGTGAAGGGGGGACAGAGAGCCAAGAGACCCAGTACTTC. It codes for CASSEGGTESQETQYF. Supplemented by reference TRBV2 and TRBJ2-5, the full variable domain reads EPEVTQTPSHQVTQMGQEVILRCVPISNHLYFYWYRQILGQKVEFLVSFYNNEISEKSEIFDDQFSVERPDGSNFTLKIRSTKLEDSAMYFCASSEGGTESQETQYFGPGTRLLVL.

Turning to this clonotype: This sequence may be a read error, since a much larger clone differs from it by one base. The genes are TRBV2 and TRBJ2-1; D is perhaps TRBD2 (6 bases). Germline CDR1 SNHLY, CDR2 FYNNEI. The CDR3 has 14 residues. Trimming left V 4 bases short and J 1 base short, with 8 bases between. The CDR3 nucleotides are TGTGCCAGCAGTGTCGGGGGTTCCTACAATGAGCAGTTCTTC. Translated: CASSVGGSYNEQFF.

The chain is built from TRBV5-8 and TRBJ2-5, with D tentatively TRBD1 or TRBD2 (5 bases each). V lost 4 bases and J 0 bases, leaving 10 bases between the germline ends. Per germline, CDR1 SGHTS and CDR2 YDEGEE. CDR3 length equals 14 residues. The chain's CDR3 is CASSPWGYQETQYF. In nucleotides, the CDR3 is TGTGCCAGCAGCCCCTGGGGGTACCAAGAGACCCAGTACTTC.

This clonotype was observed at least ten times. Here the CDR3 DNA reads TGTGCCAGCAGTTACGATGGGCTAGCGGGGGGTCATGGAGATACGCAGTATTTT. It encodes CASSYDGLAGGHGDTQYF. This chain links TRBV6-5 with TRBJ2-3; the match to TRBD2 covers 11 bases. This CDR3 comprises 18 residues. The germline CDR1 and CDR2 sequences are MNHEY and SVGAGI. The trim removed 2 bases at V and 5 bases at J, leaving 12 bases unmatched.

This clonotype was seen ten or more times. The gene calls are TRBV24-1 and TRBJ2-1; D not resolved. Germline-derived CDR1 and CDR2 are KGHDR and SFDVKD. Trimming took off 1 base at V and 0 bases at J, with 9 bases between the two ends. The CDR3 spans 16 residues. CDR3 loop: CATSDFGQDSYNEQFF. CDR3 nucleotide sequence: TGTGCCACCAGTGATTTCGGGCAGGACTCCTACAATGAGCAGTTCTTC.

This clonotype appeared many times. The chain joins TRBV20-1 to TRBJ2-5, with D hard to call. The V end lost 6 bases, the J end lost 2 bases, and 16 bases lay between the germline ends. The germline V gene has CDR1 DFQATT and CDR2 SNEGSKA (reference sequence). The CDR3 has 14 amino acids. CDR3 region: CSAPPLASQETQYF. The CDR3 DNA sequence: TGCAGTGCCCCCCCCCTTGCCTCTCAAGAGACCCAGTACTTC.

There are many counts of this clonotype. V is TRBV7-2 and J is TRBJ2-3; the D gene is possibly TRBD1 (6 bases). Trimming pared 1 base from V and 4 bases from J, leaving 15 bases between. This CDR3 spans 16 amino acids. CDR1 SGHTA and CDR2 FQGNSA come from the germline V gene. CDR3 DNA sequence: TGTGCCAGCAGCTTAGTGGTAACAGGGCTCGCAGATACGCAGTATTTT. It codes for CASSLVVTGLADTQYF.

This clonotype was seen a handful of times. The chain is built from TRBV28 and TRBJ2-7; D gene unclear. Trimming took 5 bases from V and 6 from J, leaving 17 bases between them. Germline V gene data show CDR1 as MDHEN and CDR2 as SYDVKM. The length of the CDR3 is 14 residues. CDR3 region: CASSPDGFRGEQYF. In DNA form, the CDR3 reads TGTGCCAGCAGTCCCGACGGGTTTCGAGGCGAGCAGTACTTC.